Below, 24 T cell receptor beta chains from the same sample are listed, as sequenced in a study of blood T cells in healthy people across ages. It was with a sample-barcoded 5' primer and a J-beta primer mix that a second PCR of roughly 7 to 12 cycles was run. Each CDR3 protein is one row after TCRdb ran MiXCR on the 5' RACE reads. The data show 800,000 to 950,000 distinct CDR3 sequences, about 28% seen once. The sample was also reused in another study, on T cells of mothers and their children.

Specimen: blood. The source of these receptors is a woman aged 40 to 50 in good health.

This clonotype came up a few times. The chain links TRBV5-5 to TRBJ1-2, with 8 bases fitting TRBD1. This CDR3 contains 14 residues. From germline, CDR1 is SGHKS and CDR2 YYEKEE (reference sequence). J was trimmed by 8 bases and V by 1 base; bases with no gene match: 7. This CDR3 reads CASSLSGQALGYTF. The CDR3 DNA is TGTGCCAGCAGCTTGTCGGGACAGGCCCTAGGCTACACCTTC.

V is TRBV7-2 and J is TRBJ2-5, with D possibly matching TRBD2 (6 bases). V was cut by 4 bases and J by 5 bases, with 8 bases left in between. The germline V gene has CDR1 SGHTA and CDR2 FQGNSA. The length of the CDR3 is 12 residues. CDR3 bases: TGTGCCAGCAGCTCGGGGGTTGAGACCCAGTACTTC. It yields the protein CASSSGVETQYF. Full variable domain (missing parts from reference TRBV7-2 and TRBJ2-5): GAGVSQSPSNKVTEKGKDVELRCDPISGHTALYWYRQSLGQGLEFLIYFQGNSAPDKSGLPSDRFSAERTGGSVSTLTIQRTQQEDSAVYLCASSSGVETQYFGPGTRLLVL.

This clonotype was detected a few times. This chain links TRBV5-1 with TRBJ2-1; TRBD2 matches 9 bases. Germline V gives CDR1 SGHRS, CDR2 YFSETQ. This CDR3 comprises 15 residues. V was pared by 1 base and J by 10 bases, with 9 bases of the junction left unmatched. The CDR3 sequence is CASSLRSSGDDEQFF. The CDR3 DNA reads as TGCGCCAGCAGCTTGAGGTCTAGCGGGGACGACGAGCAGTTCTTC.

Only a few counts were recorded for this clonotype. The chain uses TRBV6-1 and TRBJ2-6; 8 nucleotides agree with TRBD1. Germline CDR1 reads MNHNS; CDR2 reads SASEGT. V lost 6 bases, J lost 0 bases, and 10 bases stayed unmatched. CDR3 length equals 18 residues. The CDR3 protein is CASSPGAGGLSGANVLTF. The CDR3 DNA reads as TGTGCCAGCAGCCCCGGGGCAGGGGGCCTCTCTGGGGCCAACGTCCTGACTTTC.

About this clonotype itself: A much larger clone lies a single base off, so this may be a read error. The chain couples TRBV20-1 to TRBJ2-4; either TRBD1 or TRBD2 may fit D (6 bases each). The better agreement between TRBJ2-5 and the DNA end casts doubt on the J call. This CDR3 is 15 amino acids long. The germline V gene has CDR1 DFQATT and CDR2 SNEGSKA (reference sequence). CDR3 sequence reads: CSARAPEGVGGTQYF. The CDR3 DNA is TGCAGTGCTAGGGCCCCCGAGGGGGTGGGAGGGACCCAGTACTTC.

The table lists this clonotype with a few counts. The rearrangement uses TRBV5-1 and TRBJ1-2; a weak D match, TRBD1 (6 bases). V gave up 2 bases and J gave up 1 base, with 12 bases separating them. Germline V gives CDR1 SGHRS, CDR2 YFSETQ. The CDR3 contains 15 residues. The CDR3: CASSLATGSNYGYTF. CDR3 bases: TGCGCCAGCAGCTTAGCCACAGGGAGTAACTATGGCTACACCTTC.

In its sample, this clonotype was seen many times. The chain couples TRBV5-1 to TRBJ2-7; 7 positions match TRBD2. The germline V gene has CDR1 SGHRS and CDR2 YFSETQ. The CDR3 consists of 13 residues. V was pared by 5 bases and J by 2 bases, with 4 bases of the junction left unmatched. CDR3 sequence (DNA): TGCGCCAGCAGAGCGGGGACCCCCTACGAGCAGTACTTC. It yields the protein CASRAGTPYEQYF.

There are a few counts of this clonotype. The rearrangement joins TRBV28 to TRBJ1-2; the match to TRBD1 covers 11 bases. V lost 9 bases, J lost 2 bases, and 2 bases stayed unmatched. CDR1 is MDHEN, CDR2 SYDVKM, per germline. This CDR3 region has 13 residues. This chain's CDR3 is CASWDRGNYGYTF. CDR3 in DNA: TGTGCCAGTTGGGACAGGGGGAACTATGGCTACACCTTC.

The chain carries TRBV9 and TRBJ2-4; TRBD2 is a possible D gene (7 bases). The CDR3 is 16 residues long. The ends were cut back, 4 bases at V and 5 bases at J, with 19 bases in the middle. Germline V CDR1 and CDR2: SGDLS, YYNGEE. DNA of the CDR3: TGTGCCAGCAGCCCAAGACAGGAGGGGGGGGAAAACATTCAGTACTTC. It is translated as CASSPRQEGGENIQYF.

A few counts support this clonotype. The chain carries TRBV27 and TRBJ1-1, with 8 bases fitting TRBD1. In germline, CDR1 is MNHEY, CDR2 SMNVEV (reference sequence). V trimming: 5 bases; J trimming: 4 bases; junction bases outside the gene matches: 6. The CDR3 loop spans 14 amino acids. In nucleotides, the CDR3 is TGTGCCAGCAGTGACAGGGGTTCGGCCACTGAAGCTTTCTTT. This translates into CASSDRGSATEAFF.

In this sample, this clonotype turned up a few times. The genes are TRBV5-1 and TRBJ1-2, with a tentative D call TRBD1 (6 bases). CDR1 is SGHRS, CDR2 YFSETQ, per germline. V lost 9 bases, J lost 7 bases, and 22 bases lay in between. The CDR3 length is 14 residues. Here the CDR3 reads CATAGGPGERGYTF. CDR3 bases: TGCGCCACCGCCGGAGGACCAGGGGAACGTGGCTACACCTTC.

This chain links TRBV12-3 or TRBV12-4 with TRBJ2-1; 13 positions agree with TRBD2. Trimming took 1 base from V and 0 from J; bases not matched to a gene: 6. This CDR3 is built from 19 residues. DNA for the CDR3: TGTGCCAGCAGTTTAGTCGTACTAGCGGGGGGGGACTCCTACAATGAGCAGTTCTTC. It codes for CASSLVVLAGGDSYNEQFF.

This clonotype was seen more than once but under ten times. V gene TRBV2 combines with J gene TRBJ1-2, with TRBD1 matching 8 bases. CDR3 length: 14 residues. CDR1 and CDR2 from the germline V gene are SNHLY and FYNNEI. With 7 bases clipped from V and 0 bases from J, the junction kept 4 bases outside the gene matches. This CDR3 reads CASIEDRANYGYTF. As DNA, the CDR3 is TGTGCCAGCATTGAGGACAGGGCTAACTATGGCTACACCTTC.

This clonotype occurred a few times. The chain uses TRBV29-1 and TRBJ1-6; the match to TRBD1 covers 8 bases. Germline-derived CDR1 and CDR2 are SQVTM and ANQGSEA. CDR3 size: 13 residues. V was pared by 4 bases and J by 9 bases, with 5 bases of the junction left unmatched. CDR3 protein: CSVGTGTSSPLHF. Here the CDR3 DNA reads TGCAGCGTTGGGACAGGGACGAGTTCACCCCTCCACTTT.

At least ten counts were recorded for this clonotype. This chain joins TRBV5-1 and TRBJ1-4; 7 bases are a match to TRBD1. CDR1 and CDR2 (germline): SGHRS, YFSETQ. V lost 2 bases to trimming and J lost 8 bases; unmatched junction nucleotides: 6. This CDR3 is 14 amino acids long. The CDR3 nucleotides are TGCGCCAGCAGCTTCATAGGGGGCGAAGAAAAACTGTTTTTT. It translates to CASSFIGGEEKLFF.

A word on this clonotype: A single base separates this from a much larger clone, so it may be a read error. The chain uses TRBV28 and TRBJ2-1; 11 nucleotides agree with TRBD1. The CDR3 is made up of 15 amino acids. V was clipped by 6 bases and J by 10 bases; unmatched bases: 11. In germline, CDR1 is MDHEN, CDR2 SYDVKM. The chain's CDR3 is CASSLGQGAIYEQFF. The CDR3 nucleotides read TGTGCCAGCAGCCTAGGACAGGGGGCTATCTACGAGCAGTTCTTC.

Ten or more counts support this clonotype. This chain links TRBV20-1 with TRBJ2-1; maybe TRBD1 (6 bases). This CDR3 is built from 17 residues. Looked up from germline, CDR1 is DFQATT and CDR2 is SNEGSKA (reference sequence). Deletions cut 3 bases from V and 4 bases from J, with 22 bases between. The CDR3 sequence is CSASFSRTETGYNEQFF. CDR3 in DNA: TGCAGTGCTAGCTTTTCCCGCACCGAGACAGGTTACAATGAGCAGTTCTTC.

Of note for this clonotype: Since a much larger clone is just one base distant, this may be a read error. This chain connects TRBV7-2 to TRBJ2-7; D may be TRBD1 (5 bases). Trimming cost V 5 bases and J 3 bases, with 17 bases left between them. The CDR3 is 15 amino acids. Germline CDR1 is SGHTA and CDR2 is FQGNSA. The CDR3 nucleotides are TGTGCCAGCAGCCTAGGGGCGGAGCCTTGCTACGAGCAGTACTTC. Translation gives CASSLGAEPCYEQYF.

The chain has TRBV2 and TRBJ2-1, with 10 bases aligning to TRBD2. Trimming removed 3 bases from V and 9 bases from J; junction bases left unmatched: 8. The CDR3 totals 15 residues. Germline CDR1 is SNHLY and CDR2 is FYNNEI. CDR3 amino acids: CASSDRKRGGSEQFF. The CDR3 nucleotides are TGTGCCAGCAGTGATCGAAAGCGGGGGGGTTCTGAGCAGTTCTTC.

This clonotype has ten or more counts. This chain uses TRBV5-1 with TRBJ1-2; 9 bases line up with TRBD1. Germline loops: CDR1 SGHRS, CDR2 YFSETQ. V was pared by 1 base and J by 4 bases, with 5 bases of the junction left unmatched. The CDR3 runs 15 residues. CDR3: CASSLSLTGGYGYTF. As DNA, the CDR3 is TGCGCCAGCAGCTTGTCACTGACAGGGGGCTATGGCTACACCTTC.

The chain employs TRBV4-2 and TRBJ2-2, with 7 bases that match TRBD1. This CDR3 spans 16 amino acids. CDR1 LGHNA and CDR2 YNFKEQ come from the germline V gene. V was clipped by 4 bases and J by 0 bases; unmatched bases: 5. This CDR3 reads CASSPLGQPNTGELFF. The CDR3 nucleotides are TGTGCCAGCAGCCCATTGGGACAGCCGAACACCGGGGAGCTGTTTTTT.

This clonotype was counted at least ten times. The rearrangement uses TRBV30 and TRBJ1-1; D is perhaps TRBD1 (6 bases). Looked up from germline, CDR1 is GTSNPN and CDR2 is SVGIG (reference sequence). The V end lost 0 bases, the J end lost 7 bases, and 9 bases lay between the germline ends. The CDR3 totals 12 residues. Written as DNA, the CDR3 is TGTGCCTGGAGTGTAGGGGGGGTTGAAGCTTTCTTT. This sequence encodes CAWSVGGVEAFF.

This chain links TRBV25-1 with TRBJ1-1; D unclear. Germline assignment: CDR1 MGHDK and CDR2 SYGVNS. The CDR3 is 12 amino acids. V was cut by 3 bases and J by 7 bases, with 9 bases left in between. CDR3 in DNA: TGTGCCAGCAGTGATTTTCAGCTTGAAGCTTTCTTT. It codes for CASSDFQLEAFF. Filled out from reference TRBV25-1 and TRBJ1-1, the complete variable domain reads EADIYQTPRYLVIGTGKKITLECSQTMGHDKMYWYQQDPGMELHLIHYSYGVNSTEKGDLSSESTVSRIRTEHFPLTLESARPSHTSQYLCASSDFQLEAFFGQGTRLTVV.

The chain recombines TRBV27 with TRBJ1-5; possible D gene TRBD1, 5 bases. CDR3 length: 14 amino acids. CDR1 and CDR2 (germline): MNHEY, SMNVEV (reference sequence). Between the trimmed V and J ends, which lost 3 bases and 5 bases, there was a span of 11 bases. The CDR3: CASSFVGGDQPQHF. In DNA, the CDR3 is TGTGCCAGCAGTTTCGTGGGGGGAGATCAGCCCCAGCATTTT.